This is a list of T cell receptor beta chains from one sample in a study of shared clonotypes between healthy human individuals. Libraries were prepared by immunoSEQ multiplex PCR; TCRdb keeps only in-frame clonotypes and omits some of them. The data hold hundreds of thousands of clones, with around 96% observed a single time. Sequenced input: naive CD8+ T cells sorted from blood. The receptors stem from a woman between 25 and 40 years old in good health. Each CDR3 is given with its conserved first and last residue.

cdr3_aa: CASSFSGTGGEKLFF
cdr3_length: 15
j_call: TRBJ1-4
v_call: TRBV6-5

cdr3_aa: CAISDPPNRGTYEQYF
cdr3_length: 16
j_call: TRBJ2-7
v_call: TRBV10-3

cdr3_aa: CASSLRGQVLDEQFF
cdr3_length: 15
j_call: TRBJ2-1
v_call: TRBV13

cdr3_aa: CASTGTGKNTEAFF
cdr3_length: 14
j_call: TRBJ1-1
v_call: TRBV7-9

cdr3_aa: CASGWTPARIDYGYTF
cdr3_length: 16
j_call: TRBJ1-2
v_call: TRBV7-9

cdr3_aa: CASSSEVGVAGDTQYF
cdr3_length: 16
j_call: TRBJ2-3
v_call: TRBV4-2

cdr3_aa: CASNSENEQFF
cdr3_length: 11
j_call: TRBJ2-1
v_call: TRBV5-1

cdr3_aa: CASTGDAESNTGELFF
cdr3_length: 16
j_call: TRBJ2-2
v_call: TRBV7-9

cdr3_aa: CASSAAFGVDRYEQYF
cdr3_length: 16
j_call: TRBJ2-7
v_call: TRBV9

cdr3_aa: CASSPGTVLDTQYF
cdr3_length: 14
j_call: TRBJ2-3
v_call: TRBV6-6

cdr3_aa: CASSPAGPYQETQYF
cdr3_length: 15
j_call: TRBJ2-5
v_call: TRBV11-2

cdr3_aa: CASSEAGGNYGYTF
cdr3_length: 14
j_call: TRBJ1-2
v_call: TRBV6-1

cdr3_aa: CATSITIAGDGHGYTF
cdr3_length: 16
j_call: TRBJ1-2
v_call: TRBV15

cdr3_aa: CASSSRDRAYENIQYF
cdr3_length: 16
j_call: TRBJ2-4
v_call: TRBV19

cdr3_aa: CASSRTFSGSRYEQYF
cdr3_length: 16
j_call: TRBJ2-7
v_call: TRBV5-1

cdr3_aa: CASSSPQGARETQYF
cdr3_length: 15
j_call: TRBJ2-5
v_call: TRBV7-8